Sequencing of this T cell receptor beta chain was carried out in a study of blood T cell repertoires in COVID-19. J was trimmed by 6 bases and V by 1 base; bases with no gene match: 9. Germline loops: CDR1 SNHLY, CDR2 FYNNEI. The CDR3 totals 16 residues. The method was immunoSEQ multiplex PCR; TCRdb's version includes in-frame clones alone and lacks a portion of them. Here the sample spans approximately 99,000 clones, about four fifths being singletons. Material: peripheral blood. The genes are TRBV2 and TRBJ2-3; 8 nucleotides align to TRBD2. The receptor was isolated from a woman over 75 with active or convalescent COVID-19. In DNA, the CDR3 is TGTGCCAGCAGTGAAGTCGGGGCGGGAGGCAGGGATACGCAGTATTTT. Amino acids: CASSEVGAGGRDTQYF. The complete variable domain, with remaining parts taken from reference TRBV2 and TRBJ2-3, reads EPEVTQTPSHQVTQMGQEVILRCVPISNHLYFYWYRQILGQKVEFLVSFYNNEISEKSEIFDDQFSVERPDGSNFTLKIRSTKLEDSAMYFCASSEVGAGGRDTQYFGPGTRLTVL.